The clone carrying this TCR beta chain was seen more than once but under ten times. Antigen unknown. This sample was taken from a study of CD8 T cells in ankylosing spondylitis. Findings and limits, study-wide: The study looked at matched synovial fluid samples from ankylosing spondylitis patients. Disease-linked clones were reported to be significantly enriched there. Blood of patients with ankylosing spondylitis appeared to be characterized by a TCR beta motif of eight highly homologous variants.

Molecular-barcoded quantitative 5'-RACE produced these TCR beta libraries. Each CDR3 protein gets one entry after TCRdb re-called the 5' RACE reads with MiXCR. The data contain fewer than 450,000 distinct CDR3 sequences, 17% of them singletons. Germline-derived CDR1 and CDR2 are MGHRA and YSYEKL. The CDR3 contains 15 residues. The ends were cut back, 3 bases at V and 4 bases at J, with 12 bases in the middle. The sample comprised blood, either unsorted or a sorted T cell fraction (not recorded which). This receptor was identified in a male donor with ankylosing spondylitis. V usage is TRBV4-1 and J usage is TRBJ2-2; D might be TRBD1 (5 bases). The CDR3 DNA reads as TGCGCCAGCAGCCACCCGACAGTTGTCACCGGGGAGCTGTTTTTT. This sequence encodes CASSHPTVVTGELFF.